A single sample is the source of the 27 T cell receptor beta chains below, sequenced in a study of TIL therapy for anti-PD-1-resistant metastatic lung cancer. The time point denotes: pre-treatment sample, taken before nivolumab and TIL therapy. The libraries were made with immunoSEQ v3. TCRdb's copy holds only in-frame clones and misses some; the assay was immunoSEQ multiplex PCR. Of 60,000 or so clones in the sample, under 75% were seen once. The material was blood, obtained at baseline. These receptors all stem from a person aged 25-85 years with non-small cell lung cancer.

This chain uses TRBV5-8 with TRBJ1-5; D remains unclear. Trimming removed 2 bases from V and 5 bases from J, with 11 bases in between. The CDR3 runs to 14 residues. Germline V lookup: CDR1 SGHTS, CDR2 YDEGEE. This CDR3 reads CASSLPQGYQPQHF. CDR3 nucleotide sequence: TGTGCCAGCAGCTTACCCCAAGGGTATCAGCCCCAGCATTTT.

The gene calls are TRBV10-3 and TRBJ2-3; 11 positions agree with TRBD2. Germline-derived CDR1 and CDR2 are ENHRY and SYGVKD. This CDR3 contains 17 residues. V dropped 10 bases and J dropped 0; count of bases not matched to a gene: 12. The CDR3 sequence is CASRTSGGTVSTDTQYF. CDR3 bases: TGTGCCAGCCGAACTAGCGGGGGCACCGTTAGCACAGATACGCAGTATTTT.

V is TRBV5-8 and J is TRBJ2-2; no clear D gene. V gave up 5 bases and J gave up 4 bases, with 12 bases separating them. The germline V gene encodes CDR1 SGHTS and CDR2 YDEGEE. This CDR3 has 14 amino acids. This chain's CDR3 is CASRIPGSTGELFF. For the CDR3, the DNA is TGTGCCAGCAGAATCCCGGGTAGCACCGGGGAGCTGTTTTTT.

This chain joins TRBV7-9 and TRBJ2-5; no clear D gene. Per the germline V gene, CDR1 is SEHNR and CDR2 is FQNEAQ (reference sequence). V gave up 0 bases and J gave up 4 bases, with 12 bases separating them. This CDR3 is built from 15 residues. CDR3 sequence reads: CASSLAQSSIETQYF. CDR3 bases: TGTGCCAGCAGCTTAGCTCAGAGTTCGATAGAGACCCAGTACTTC.

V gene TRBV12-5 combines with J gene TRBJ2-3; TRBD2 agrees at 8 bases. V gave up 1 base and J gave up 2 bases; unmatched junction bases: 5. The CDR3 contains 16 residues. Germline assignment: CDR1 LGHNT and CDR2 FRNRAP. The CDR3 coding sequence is TGTGCTAGTGGTTTGGCGAGCGGGAGAGACACAGATACGCAGTATTTT. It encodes CASGLASGRDTDTQYF.

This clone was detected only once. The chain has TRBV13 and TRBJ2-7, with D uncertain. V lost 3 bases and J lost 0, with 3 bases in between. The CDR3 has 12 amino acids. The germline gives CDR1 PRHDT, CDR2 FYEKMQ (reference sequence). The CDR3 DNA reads TGTGCCAGCAGCTTGAGCTCCTACGAGCAGTACTTC. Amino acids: CASSLSSYEQYF.

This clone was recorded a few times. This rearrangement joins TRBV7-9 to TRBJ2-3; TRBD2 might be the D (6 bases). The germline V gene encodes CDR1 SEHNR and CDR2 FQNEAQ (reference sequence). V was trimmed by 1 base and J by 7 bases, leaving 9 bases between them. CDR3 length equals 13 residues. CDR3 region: CASSLVGGNTQYF. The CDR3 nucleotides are TGTGCCAGCAGCTTAGTCGGGGGAAATACGCAGTATTTT.

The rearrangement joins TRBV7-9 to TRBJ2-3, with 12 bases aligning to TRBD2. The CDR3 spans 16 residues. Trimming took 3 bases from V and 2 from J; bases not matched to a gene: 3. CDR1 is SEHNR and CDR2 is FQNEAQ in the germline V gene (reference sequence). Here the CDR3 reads CASSFRTSGTTDTQYF. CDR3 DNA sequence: TGTGCCAGCAGCTTTCGGACTAGCGGGACCACAGATACGCAGTATTTT.

CDR3 sequence: CASSGQSYEQYF. The CDR3 region has the DNA TGTGCCAGTAGTGGACAGAGCTACGAGCAGTACTTC. The V gene is TRBV19, the J gene TRBJ2-7; tentative D call: TRBD1 (6 bases). This CDR3 contains 12 residues. Between the trimmed V and J ends, which lost 5 bases and 3 bases, there was a span of 8 bases. Germline assignment: CDR1 LNHDA and CDR2 SQIVND (reference sequence).

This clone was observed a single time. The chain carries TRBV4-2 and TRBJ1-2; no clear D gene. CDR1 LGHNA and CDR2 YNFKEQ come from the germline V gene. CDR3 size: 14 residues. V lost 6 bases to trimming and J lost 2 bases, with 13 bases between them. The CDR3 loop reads CASSTVETNYGYTF. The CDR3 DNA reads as TGTGCCAGCAGTACAGTGGAGACGAACTATGGCTACACCTTC.

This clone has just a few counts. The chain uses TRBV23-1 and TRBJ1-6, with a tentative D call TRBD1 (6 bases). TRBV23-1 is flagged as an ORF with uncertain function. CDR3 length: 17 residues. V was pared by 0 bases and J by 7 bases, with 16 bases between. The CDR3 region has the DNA TGCGCCAGCAGTCAATCAGGCCAGGGGTGCGAGAATTCACCCCTCCACTTT. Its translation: CASSQSGQGCENSPLHF.

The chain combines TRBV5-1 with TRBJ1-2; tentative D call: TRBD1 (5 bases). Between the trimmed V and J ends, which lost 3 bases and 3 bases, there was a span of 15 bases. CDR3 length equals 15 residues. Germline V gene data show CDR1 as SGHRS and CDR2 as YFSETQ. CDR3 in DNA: TGCGCCAGCAGCTACACAGGTCCCTTGGACTATGGCTACACCTTC. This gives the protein CASSYTGPLDYGYTF.

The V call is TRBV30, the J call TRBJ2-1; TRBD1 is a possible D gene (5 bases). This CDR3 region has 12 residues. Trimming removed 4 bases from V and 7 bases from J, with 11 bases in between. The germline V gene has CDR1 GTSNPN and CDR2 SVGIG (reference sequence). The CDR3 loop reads CAWMQGSNEQFF. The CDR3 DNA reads TGTGCCTGGATGCAGGGAAGTAATGAGCAGTTCTTC.

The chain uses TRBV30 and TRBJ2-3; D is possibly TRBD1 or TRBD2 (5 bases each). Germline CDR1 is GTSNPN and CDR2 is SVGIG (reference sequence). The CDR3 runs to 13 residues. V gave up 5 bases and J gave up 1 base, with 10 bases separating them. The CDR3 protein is CAWSGRRTDTQYF. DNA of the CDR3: TGTGCCTGGTCAGGGAGACGCACAGATACGCAGTATTTT. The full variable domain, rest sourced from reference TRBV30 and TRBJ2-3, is SQTIHQWPATLVQPVGSPLSLECTVEGTSNPNLYWYRQAAGRGLQLLFYSVGIGQISSEVPQNLSASRPQDRQFILSSKKLLLSDSGFYLCAWSGRRTDTQYFGPGTRLTVL.

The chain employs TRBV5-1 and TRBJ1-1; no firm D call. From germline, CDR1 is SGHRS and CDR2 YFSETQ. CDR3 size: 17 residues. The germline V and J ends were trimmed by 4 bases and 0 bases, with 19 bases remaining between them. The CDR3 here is CASSPTTGMAMNTEAFF. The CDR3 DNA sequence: TGCGCCAGCAGCCCTACTACCGGAATGGCCATGAACACTGAAGCTTTCTTT.

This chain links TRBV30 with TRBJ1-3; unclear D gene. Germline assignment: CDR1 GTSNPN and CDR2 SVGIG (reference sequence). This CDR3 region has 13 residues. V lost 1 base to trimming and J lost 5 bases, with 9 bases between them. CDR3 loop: CAWSEGVRNTIYF. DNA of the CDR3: TGTGCCTGGAGTGAGGGTGTCAGAAACACCATATATTTT.

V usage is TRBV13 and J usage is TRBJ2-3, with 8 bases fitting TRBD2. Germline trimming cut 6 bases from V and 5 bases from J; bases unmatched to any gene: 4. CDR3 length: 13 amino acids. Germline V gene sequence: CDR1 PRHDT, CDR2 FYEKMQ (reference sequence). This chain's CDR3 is CASRTRGVDTQYF. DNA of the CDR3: TGTGCCAGCAGGACGCGGGGGGTAGATACGCAGTATTTT. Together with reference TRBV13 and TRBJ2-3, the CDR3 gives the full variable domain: AAGVIQSPRHLIKEKRETATLKCYPIPRHDTVYWYQQGPGQDPQFLISFYEKMQSDKGSIPDRFSAQQFSDYHSELNMSSLELGDSALYFCASRTRGVDTQYFGPGTRLTVL.

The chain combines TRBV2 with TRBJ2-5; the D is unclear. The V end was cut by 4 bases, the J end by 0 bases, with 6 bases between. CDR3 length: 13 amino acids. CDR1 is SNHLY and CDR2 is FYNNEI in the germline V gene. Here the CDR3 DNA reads TGTGCCAGCAGTGGAGAGTACCAAGAGACCCAGTACTTC. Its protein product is CASSGEYQETQYF. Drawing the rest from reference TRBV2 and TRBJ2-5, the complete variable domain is EPEVTQTPSHQVTQMGQEVILRCVPISNHLYFYWYRQILGQKVEFLVSFYNNEISEKSEIFDDQFSVERPDGSNFTLKIRSTKLEDSAMYFCASSGEYQETQYFGPGTRLLVL.

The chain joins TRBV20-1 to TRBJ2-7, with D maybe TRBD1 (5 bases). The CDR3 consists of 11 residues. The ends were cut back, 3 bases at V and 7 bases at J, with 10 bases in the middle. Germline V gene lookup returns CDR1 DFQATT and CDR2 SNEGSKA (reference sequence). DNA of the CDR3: TGCAGTGCTAGTAGGGGCAGGGAGCAGTACTTC. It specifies CSASRGREQYF.

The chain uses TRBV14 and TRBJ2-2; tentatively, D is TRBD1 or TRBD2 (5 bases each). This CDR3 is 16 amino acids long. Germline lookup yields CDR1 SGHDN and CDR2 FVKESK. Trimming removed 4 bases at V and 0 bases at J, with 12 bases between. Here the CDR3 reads CASSPAGTANTGELFF. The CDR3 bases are TGTGCCAGCAGCCCAGCAGGGACGGCGAACACCGGGGAGCTGTTTTTT.

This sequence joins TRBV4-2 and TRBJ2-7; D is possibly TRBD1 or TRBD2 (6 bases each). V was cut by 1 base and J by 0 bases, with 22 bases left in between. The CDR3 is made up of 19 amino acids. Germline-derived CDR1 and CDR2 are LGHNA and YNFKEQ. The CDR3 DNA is TGTGCCAGCAGCCAAGGCCCCGTGGGTGGAGGGGGGCCCTCCTACGAGCAGTACTTC. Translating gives CASSQGPVGGGGPSYEQYF.

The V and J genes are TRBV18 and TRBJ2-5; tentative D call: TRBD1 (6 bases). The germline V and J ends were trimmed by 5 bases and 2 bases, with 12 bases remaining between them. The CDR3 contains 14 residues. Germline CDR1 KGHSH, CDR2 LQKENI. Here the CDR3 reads CASSINRAQETQYF. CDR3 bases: TGTGCCAGCTCAATTAACAGGGCACAAGAGACCCAGTACTTC.

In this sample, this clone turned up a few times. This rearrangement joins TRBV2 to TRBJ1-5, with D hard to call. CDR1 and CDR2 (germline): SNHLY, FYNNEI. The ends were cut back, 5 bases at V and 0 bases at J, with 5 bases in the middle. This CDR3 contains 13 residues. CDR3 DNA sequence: TGTGCCAGCAGTTCCTATAGCAATCAGCCCCAGCATTTT. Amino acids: CASSSYSNQPQHF.

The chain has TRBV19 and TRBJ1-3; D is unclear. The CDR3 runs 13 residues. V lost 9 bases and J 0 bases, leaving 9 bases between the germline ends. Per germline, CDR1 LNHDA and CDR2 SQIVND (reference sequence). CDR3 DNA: TGTGCCAGCTCGAGGTACTCTGGAAACACCATATATTTT. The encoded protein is CASSRYSGNTIYF. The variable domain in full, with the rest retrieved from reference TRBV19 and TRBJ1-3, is DGGITQSPKYLFRKEGQNVTLSCEQNLNHDAMYWYRQDPGQGLRLIYYSQIVNDFQKGDIAEGYSVSREKKESFPLTVTSAQKNPTAFYLCASSRYSGNTIYFGEGSWLTVV.

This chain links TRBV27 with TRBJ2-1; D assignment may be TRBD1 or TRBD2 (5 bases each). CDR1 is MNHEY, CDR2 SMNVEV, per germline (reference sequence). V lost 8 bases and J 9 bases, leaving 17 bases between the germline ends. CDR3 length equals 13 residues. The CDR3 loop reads CASGVRVGREQFF. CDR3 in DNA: TGTGCCAGCGGAGTCAGGGTGGGACGTGAGCAGTTCTTC.

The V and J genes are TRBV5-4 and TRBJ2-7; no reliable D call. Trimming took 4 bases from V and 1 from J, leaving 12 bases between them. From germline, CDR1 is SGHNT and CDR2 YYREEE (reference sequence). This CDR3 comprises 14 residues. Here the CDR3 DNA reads TGTGCCAGCAGCATTTCCGGGTCATCCTACGAGCAGTACTTC. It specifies CASSISGSSYEQYF.

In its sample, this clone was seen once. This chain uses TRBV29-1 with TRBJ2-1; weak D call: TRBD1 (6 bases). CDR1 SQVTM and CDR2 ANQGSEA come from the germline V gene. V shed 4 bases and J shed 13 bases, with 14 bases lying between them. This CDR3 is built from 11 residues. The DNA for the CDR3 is TGCAGCGTTGCAACAGGGTTTGGCCAGTTCTTC. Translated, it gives CSVATGFGQFF.